Each of the 18 T cell receptor beta chains below was sequenced from the same sample in a study of blood T cell repertoires in COVID-19. TCRdb keeps only in-frame clones here, not all; method: immunoSEQ multiplex PCR. Of about 160,000 clones in the sample, over 75% were seen once. The material sequenced was peripheral blood. The receptors originated from a human donor in a cohort sampled during active COVID-19.

This clone was picked up one time. The chain joins TRBV3-1 (or the pseudogene TRBV3-2) to TRBJ1-4; 11 bases are shared with TRBD1. Per the germline V gene, CDR1 is LGHDT and CDR2 is YNNKEL (reference sequence). The junction had 3 bases not matched to a gene; V was cut back by 2 bases and J by 10 bases. The CDR3 has 14 amino acids. The CDR3 nucleotides read TGTGCCAGCAGCCAACGGGGGACAGGGGGAAAACTGTTTTTT. Protein sequence: CASSQRGTGGKLFF.

V gene TRBV19 combines with J gene TRBJ2-3; D is uncertain. The V end lost 3 bases, the J end lost 0 bases, and 10 bases lay between the germline ends. Germline V lookup: CDR1 LNHDA, CDR2 SQIVND (reference sequence). CDR3 length equals 15 residues. The CDR3, as DNA: TGTGCCAGTAGTATCCAAGCCGCTAGCACAGATACGCAGTATTTT. Protein: CASSIQAASTDTQYF.

As concerns this clone: The sample carries other DNA sequences with the same CDR3. This chain uses TRBV15 with TRBJ1-3; TRBD1 matches at 7 bases. J gave up 1 base and V 5 bases, and 2 bases lay outside the gene matches. Germline values: CDR1 LNHNV, CDR2 YYDKDF (reference sequence). The CDR3 sequence is 14 residues long. This chain's CDR3 is CATSRDSSGNTIYF. The CDR3 bases are TGTGCCACCAGCCGGGACAGTTCTGGAAACACCATATATTTT.

The chain uses TRBV9 and TRBJ2-3; tentatively, D is TRBD2 (6 bases). Germline CDR1 is SGDLS and CDR2 is YYNGEE. This CDR3 has 14 residues. V shed 0 bases and J shed 2 bases, with 7 bases lying between them. This CDR3 is CASSVAGLTDTQYF. CDR3 bases: TGTGCCAGCAGCGTAGCGGGACTCACAGATACGCAGTATTTT.

The gene calls are TRBV5-6 and TRBJ2-1; D is ambiguous. V was trimmed by 5 bases and J by 8 bases, leaving 17 bases between them. Germline V gene data show CDR1 as SGHDT and CDR2 as YYEEEE. This CDR3 has 14 amino acids. CDR3 DNA sequence: TGTGCCAGCAGTTTACCCTACGGTGTGGATGAGCAGTTCTTC. Translated: CASSLPYGVDEQFF. Full variable domain (missing parts from reference TRBV5-6 and TRBJ2-1): DAGVTQSPTHLIKTRGQQVTLRCSPKSGHDTVSWYQQALGQGPQFIFQYYEEEERQRGNFPDRFSGHQFPNYSSELNVNALLLGDSALYLCASSLPYGVDEQFFGPGTRLTVL.

The genes are TRBV5-1 and TRBJ2-7; D may be TRBD1 (6 bases). Germline CDR1 SGHRS, CDR2 YFSETQ. This CDR3 comprises 15 residues. Trimming cost V 3 bases and J 2 bases, with 15 bases left between them. CDR3 amino acids: CASSSGTQGTYEQYF. CDR3 in DNA: TGCGCCAGCAGCTCGGGGACCCAGGGGACCTACGAGCAGTACTTC.

J is TRBJ1-2 and V is TRBV7-9, with a possible D match to TRBD1 (5 bases). The CDR3 is 14 residues long. V lost 5 bases, J lost 2 bases, and 12 bases lay in between. The germline gives CDR1 SEHNR, CDR2 FQNEAQ (reference sequence). This CDR3 is CASSPSGGNYGYTF. The DNA of the CDR3 is TGTGCCAGCAGCCCGAGCGGGGGAAACTATGGCTACACCTTC.

This rearrangement joins TRBV14 to TRBJ2-5; 7 bases fit TRBD1. CDR3 length: 14 residues. Trimming took 3 bases from V and 5 from J; bases not matched to a gene: 6. Germline V lookup: CDR1 SGHDN, CDR2 FVKESK. The DNA of the CDR3 is TGTGCCAGCAGCCAGTACAGGGGAGTGGAGACCCAGTACTTC. Amino acid sequence: CASSQYRGVETQYF.

The genes are TRBV13 and TRBJ1-2, with 7 nucleotides matching TRBD1. The V segment lost 2 bases and the J segment 2 bases; nucleotides outside the gene matches: 5. The CDR3 has 15 residues. Germline CDR1 is PRHDT and CDR2 is FYEKMQ (reference sequence). The chain's CDR3 is CASSLWDSQNYGYTF. CDR3 nucleotide sequence: TGTGCCAGCAGCTTATGGGACAGTCAAAACTATGGCTACACCTTC. The variable domain in full, with the rest retrieved from reference TRBV13 and TRBJ1-2, is AAGVIQSPRHLIKEKRETATLKCYPIPRHDTVYWYQQGPGQDPQFLISFYEKMQSDKGSIPDRFSAQQFSDYHSELNMSSLELGDSALYFCASSLWDSQNYGYTFGSGTRLTVV.

This sequence joins TRBV28 and TRBJ1-1; D gene ambiguous. V was clipped by 2 bases and J by 0 bases, with 13 bases between them. The length of the CDR3 is 16 residues. Germline CDR1 MDHEN, CDR2 SYDVKM. CDR3 coding DNA: TGTGCCAGCAGTTTAAACACGGGGTTGATGAACACTGAAGCTTTCTTT. Its translation: CASSLNTGLMNTEAFF. The full variable domain, in which reference TRBV28 and TRBJ1-1 provide the parts outside the CDR3, is DVKVTQSSRYLVKRTGEKVFLECVQDMDHENMFWYRQDPGLGLRLIYFSYDVKMKEKGDIPEGYSVSREKKERFSLILESASTNQTSMYLCASSLNTGLMNTEAFFGQGTRLTVV.

The V gene is TRBV24-1, the J gene TRBJ2-3; 8 nucleotides match TRBD2. Germline V gene lookup returns CDR1 KGHDR and CDR2 SFDVKD. J was trimmed by 10 bases and V by 4 bases; bases with no gene match: 12. The CDR3 spans 15 residues. The CDR3 nucleotides read TGTGCCACCAGTGAGGGCCGGGGGGGAGATATCTCGCAGTATTTT. Translation: CATSEGRGGDISQYF.

This rearrangement joins TRBV5-1 to TRBJ2-2; D might be TRBD1 (6 bases). Germline-derived CDR1 and CDR2 are SGHRS and YFSETQ. V dropped 2 bases and J dropped 5 bases, with 13 bases sitting between them. The CDR3 consists of 15 residues. The CDR3 DNA reads TGCGCCAGCAGCTTAAATAACAGGGAAACCGGGGAGCTGTTTTTT. Amino acid sequence: CASSLNNRETGELFF.

CDR3 sequence reads: CASSESGSTDTQYF. CDR3 in DNA: TGTGCCAGCAGTGAAAGCGGGTCCACAGATACGCAGTATTTT. The chain couples TRBV25-1 to TRBJ2-3; D perhaps matches TRBD2 (6 bases). The germline V and J ends were trimmed by 2 bases and 2 bases, with 8 bases remaining between them. Germline V gives CDR1 MGHDK, CDR2 SYGVNS. This CDR3 is 14 amino acids long.

On this clone: This sample includes further DNA sequences coding for the same CDR3. The rearrangement links TRBV4-3 to TRBJ2-4, with 7 bases fitting TRBD2. Germline V gene sequence: CDR1 LGHNA, CDR2 YSLEER. This CDR3 is 17 amino acids long. Unmatched junction bases numbered 7, after V lost 0 bases and J lost 2 bases. This CDR3 reads CASSQDLGGDPKNIQYF. CDR3 in DNA: TGCGCCAGCAGCCAAGACTTGGGGGGGGACCCCAAAAACATTCAGTACTTC.

V is TRBV30 and J is TRBJ1-1; 9 bases align to TRBD1. This CDR3 spans 13 amino acids. Per the germline V gene, CDR1 is GTSNPN and CDR2 is SVGIG (reference sequence). V was clipped by 5 bases and J by 0 bases; unmatched bases: 1. The CDR3 here is CAWGDRVNTEAFF. For the CDR3, the DNA is TGTGCCTGGGGGGACAGGGTGAACACTGAAGCTTTCTTT. Filled out from reference TRBV30 and TRBJ1-1, the complete variable domain reads SQTIHQWPATLVQPVGSPLSLECTVEGTSNPNLYWYRQAAGRGLQLLFYSVGIGQISSEVPQNLSASRPQDRQFILSSKKLLLSDSGFYLCAWGDRVNTEAFFGQGTRLTVV.

The chain combines TRBV2 with TRBJ2-3; D perhaps matches TRBD1 (7 bases). This CDR3 spans 14 amino acids. The germline V and J ends were trimmed by 7 bases and 0 bases, with 11 bases remaining between them. Germline V gene sequence: CDR1 SNHLY, CDR2 FYNNEI. DNA for the CDR3: TGTGCCAGCACCAGGGGGGAGAGCACAGATACGCAGTATTTT. The encoded protein is CASTRGESTDTQYF.

V is TRBV5-1 and J is TRBJ1-1; a possible D gene is TRBD1 (5 bases). This CDR3 region has 16 residues. Trimming took off 3 bases at V and 0 bases at J, with 15 bases between the two ends. Per the germline V gene, CDR1 is SGHRS and CDR2 is YFSETQ. In nucleotides, the CDR3 is TGCGCCAGCAGCTCCCCTGACAGTTCCATGAACACTGAAGCTTTCTTT. Protein: CASSSPDSSMNTEAFF.

J is TRBJ2-4 and V is TRBV19; TRBD1 matches 7 bases. Germline CDR1 is LNHDA and CDR2 is SQIVND (reference sequence). The CDR3 is 14 residues long. The V segment lost 0 bases and the J segment 6 bases; nucleotides outside the gene matches: 2. The DNA for the CDR3 is TGTGCCAGTAGTATAGAAGGGGACAGAAACATTCAGTACTTC. This gives the protein CASSIEGDRNIQYF.